This TCR beta chain was retrieved from a study of T cell repertoires in cytomegalovirus infection (dated by TCRdb to between 2018 and 2021). With respect to the entire study: Alongside well-studied HLA-B-restricted epitopes, the peptide stimulations were aimed at recently identified HLA-C-restricted CMV epitopes, whose presentation resists viral immunomodulation. Donor HLA type was relevant to the analysis, as public TCR beta signatures indicated carriage of CMV infection together with the matching HLA type.

With regard to this clonotype: No cognate antigen has been identified for it. Per-nucleotide qualities are absent, and no much larger clonotype sits a single base away.

The sequencer was an Illumina HiSeq 1500. TCRdb redid the processing of the public reads, applying fastp at Q25 and MiXCR, and retained in-frame beta chains. Each CDR3 protein appears once, grouped with its most common genes and DNA. The sample yields approximately 590,000 distinct CDR3 sequences; around 40% were counted once. Around 48% of the sample comes from the top ten. Study-wide findings and limitations: In both this cohort and an independent roughly 330-donor cohort, the cumulative frequency of public TCR beta family members distinguished carriers of CMV infection plus the relevant HLA type. In the ex vivo response, HLA-C-restricted CMV-specific TCR beta clonotypes were dominant, and in two of eight donors the single most frequent clonotype came from this HLA-C-restricted group.

The treatment or condition label corresponds to: in vitro stimulation with specific CMV peptide epitopes to enrich CMV-specific T cells. The CDR3 covers 13 residues, taking in both the cysteine and the phenylalanine. This entry keeps only the CDR3 DNA: 39 bases, framed from base 1. Germline trimming amounts to 7 bases on V and 3 bases on J, with 4 as the count of junction bases outside the gene matches. From a lookup of the germline V gene, CDR1 and CDR2 are MNHEY and SVGAGI. The TCR comes from a human donor in good health (CMV status not recorded). Some clones in this sample may be carry-over from other donors' samples. The chain employs TRBV6-5 and TRBJ2-3, and 7 junction bases match TRBD1. The material sequenced was cultured PBMCs, taken from culture after CMV antigen stimulation. CDR3 loop: CASTETGTDTQYF. The bases are TGTGCCAGCACTGAGACAGGGACAGATACGCAGTATTTT.